These 20 T cell receptor beta chains originate from one sample sequenced in a study of blood T cell repertoires in COVID-19. The data were produced by immunoSEQ multiplex PCR, yet TCRdb's version contains in-frame clones alone and is incomplete. Here the sample spans around 120,000 clones, about 86% being singletons. The sequenced sample was peripheral blood. The receptors derive from an older man who had recovered from COVID-19.

The V call is TRBV28, the J call TRBJ2-1; possibly TRBD2 for D (7 bases). Germline-derived CDR1 and CDR2 are MDHEN and SYDVKM. V was trimmed by 2 bases and J by 4 bases, leaving 21 bases between them. The CDR3 contains 18 residues. The CDR3 region has the DNA TGTGCCAGCAGTTTAGGCTTGTTGGGGGGGCAATTATACAATGAGCAGTTCTTC. The encoded protein is CASSLGLLGGQLYNEQFF.

The J gene is TRBJ2-5, the V gene TRBV3-1 (or the pseudogene TRBV3-2); 8 bases map to TRBD2. Germline CDR1 reads LGHDT; CDR2 reads YNNKEL (reference sequence). The CDR3 has 15 amino acids. The J segment lost 6 bases and the V segment lost 3 bases, leaving 9 bases of the junction unmatched. The chain's CDR3 is CASSHAAGGGQTQYF. The CDR3 nucleotides are TGTGCCAGCAGCCATGCCGCGGGAGGAGGTCAGACCCAGTACTTC.

CDR3: CSVEDRAKNIQYF. The CDR3 DNA reads TGCAGCGTTGAAGACAGGGCCAAAAACATTCAGTACTTC. This chain joins TRBV29-1 and TRBJ2-4; no clear D gene. The CDR3 consists of 13 residues. CDR1 SQVTM and CDR2 ANQGSEA come from the germline V gene. Trimming pared 0 bases from V and 1 base from J, leaving 4 bases between. Using reference TRBV29-1 and TRBJ2-4 for the parts outside the CDR3, the full variable domain is SAVISQKPSRDICQRGTSLTIQCQVDSQVTMMFWYRQQPGQSLTLIATANQGSEATYESGFVIDKFPISRPNLTFSTLTVSNMSPEDSSIYLCSVEDRAKNIQYFGAGTRLSVL.

This chain connects TRBV24-1 to TRBJ1-2; 7 bases fit TRBD1. The CDR3 extends over 14 amino acids. Unmatched junction bases numbered 4, after V lost 0 bases and J lost 7 bases. Germline values: CDR1 KGHDR, CDR2 SFDVKD. The CDR3: CATSDLQGEAGYTF. DNA for the CDR3: TGTGCCACCAGTGATTTGCAGGGGGAGGCTGGCTACACCTTC.

This clone appeared once. The chain carries TRBV5-1 and TRBJ1-1; tentatively, D is TRBD1 (6 bases). The V gene lost 2 bases and the J gene lost 4 bases, with 15 bases spanning the gap. Germline values: CDR1 SGHRS, CDR2 YFSETQ. This CDR3 is 15 amino acids long. The CDR3 spells CASSFTQRGGTEAFF. The CDR3 nucleotides are TGCGCCAGCAGCTTTACCCAGAGAGGGGGCACTGAAGCTTTCTTT.

The gene calls are TRBV7-2 and TRBJ2-2; 7 bases map to TRBD1. The junction had 3 bases not matched to a gene; V was cut back by 4 bases and J by 1 base. Germline CDR1 reads SGHTA; CDR2 reads FQGNSA. The CDR3 loop spans 15 amino acids. The CDR3 spells CASSSRTGNTGELFF. CDR3 bases: TGTGCCAGCAGCTCCAGGACAGGGAACACCGGGGAGCTGTTTTTT.

The DNA for the CDR3 is TGCGCCAGCAGCTTGGGGACAGGGCGGACTGAAGCTTTCTTT. It specifies CASSLGTGRTEAFF. The rearrangement links TRBV5-1 to TRBJ1-1, with TRBD1 identical over 8 bases. CDR1 and CDR2 (germline): SGHRS, YFSETQ. The trim removed 0 bases at V and 5 bases at J, leaving 3 bases unmatched. The CDR3 has 14 amino acids.

The gene calls are TRBV4-1 and TRBJ2-7; 12 bases fit TRBD2. The J segment lost 1 base and the V segment lost 3 bases, leaving 13 bases of the junction unmatched. Germline lookup yields CDR1 MGHRA and CDR2 YSYEKL. CDR3 length equals 19 residues. Here the CDR3 DNA reads TGCGCCAGCAGCCATGACAGGGGGCCGACTAGCGGGAGTTCCTACGAGCAGTACTTC. Translated: CASSHDRGPTSGSSYEQYF.

The V and J genes are TRBV6-5 and TRBJ1-1; tentative D call: TRBD1 (5 bases). The CDR3 loop spans 16 amino acids. CDR1 and CDR2 (germline): MNHEY, SVGAGI. V was clipped by 0 bases and J by 5 bases, with 16 bases between them. The CDR3 loop reads CASSYSVTGPMTEAFF. The CDR3 DNA is TGTGCCAGCAGTTACTCCGTTACAGGACCGATGACTGAAGCTTTCTTT.

Turning to this clone: A junction end diverges from the germline sequence, so it may reflect a read error. In DNA form, the CDR3 reads TGCGCCAGCAGCTCCCGACAGGGGGAAGGCTACACCTTC. Translating it yields CASSSRQGEGYTF. This chain links TRBV7-8 with TRBJ1-2, with TRBD1 identical over 9 bases. Germline CDR1 SGHVS, CDR2 FQNEAQ. There are 13 residues in the CDR3.

The V gene is TRBV7-3, the J gene TRBJ2-5, with D tentatively TRBD2 (5 bases). V was trimmed by 2 bases and J by 5 bases, leaving 18 bases between them. The germline CDR1 and CDR2 sequences are SGHTA and FQGTGA. The length of the CDR3 is 16 residues. The CDR3 protein is CASSLGPGAAEETQYF. CDR3 nucleotides: TGTGCCAGCAGCTTAGGGCCCGGTGCAGCGGAGGAGACCCAGTACTTC.

This chain uses TRBV20-1 with TRBJ1-5; possibly TRBD1 for D (6 bases). V dropped 6 bases and J dropped 0 bases, with 15 bases sitting between them. Germline V gives CDR1 DFQATT, CDR2 SNEGSKA (reference sequence). CDR3 length equals 15 residues. The CDR3 bases are TGCAGTGCGAGTTCACAGGGTTATAGCAATCAGCCCCAGCATTTT. Its protein product is CSASSQGYSNQPQHF.

This clone was found once. The V and J genes are TRBV6-5 and TRBJ1-1, with 8 nucleotides matching TRBD1. V gave up 4 bases and J gave up 1 base; unmatched junction bases: 5. CDR1 MNHEY and CDR2 SVGAGI come from the germline V gene. This CDR3 is 15 amino acids long. The CDR3 coding sequence is TGTGCCAGCAGTTCGCGGACAGGGACGAACACTGAAGCTTTCTTT. Translated: CASSSRTGTNTEAFF.

The rearrangement uses TRBV4-2 and TRBJ1-5; possibly TRBD1 for D (6 bases). V lost 4 bases and J lost 0, with 16 bases in between. CDR3 length: 17 amino acids. Germline CDR1 and CDR2: LGHNA and YNFKEQ. Here the CDR3 reads CASSRGGGPYSNQPQHF. As DNA, the CDR3 is TGTGCCAGCAGCCGAGGGGGGGGCCCTTATAGCAATCAGCCCCAGCATTTT.

This clone has a single count. The gene calls are TRBV27 and TRBJ2-3; 10 positions match TRBD2. V gave up 0 bases and J gave up 3 bases; unmatched junction bases: 3. This CDR3 contains 16 residues. Germline V gene lookup returns CDR1 MNHEY and CDR2 SMNVEV (reference sequence). CDR3 in DNA: TGTGCCAGCAGTTTATCTAAACTAGCGGGGACAGATACGCAGTATTTT. It is translated as CASSLSKLAGTDTQYF.

The chain links TRBV7-2 to TRBJ2-1; 7 nucleotides align to TRBD1. In germline, CDR1 is SGHTA, CDR2 FQGNSA. The trim removed 1 base at V and 8 bases at J, leaving 8 bases unmatched. The CDR3 runs 15 residues. The CDR3 nucleotides read TGTGCCAGCAGCTTAGTCACAGGGGCGACGGATGAGCAGTTCTTC. Protein sequence: CASSLVTGATDEQFF.

This sequence joins TRBV6-6 and TRBJ1-2; D may be TRBD1 (6 bases). This CDR3 is built from 12 residues. CDR1 and CDR2 (germline): MNHNY, SVGAGI (reference sequence). Trimming took 10 bases from V and 5 from J, leaving 14 bases between them. In nucleotides, the CDR3 is TGTGCCACCCGCCGGACAGCTTATGGCTACACCTTC. Translated, it gives CATRRTAYGYTF.

This rearrangement joins TRBV2 to TRBJ1-4; a possible D gene is TRBD1 (6 bases). Germline V gives CDR1 SNHLY, CDR2 FYNNEI. Trimming pared 8 bases from V and 8 bases from J, leaving 6 bases between. The CDR3 loop spans 10 amino acids. The CDR3 bases are TGTGCCAGCGGGACAGAAAAACTGTTTTTT. This codes for CASGTEKLFF.

The genes are TRBV7-9 and TRBJ2-5; 7 positions match TRBD2. The V segment lost 6 bases and the J segment 2 bases; nucleotides outside the gene matches: 6. There are 14 residues in the CDR3. Germline CDR1 reads SEHNR; CDR2 reads FQNEAQ (reference sequence). The CDR3 coding sequence is TGTGCCAGCAGTCCACCGGGACTACAAGAGACCCAGTACTTC. Residues: CASSPPGLQETQYF.

The chain joins TRBV9 to TRBJ1-5; D possibly corresponds to TRBD1 (5 bases). CDR3 length equals 14 residues. Germline V gives CDR1 SGDLS, CDR2 YYNGEE. Trimming pared 3 bases from V and 3 bases from J, leaving 10 bases between. The chain's CDR3 is CASSAGTLNQPQHF. The CDR3 DNA follows: TGTGCCAGCAGCGCCGGGACTCTCAATCAGCCCCAGCATTTT.